The following is a T cell receptor beta chain sequence with its context. This entry is derived from a study of T cell changes during pregnancy in multiple sclerosis. The junction had 9 bases not matched to a gene; V was cut back by 5 bases and J by 4 bases. Germline CDR1 SGHVS, CDR2 FQNEAQ. The CDR3 sequence is 17 residues long. Using immunoSEQ multiplex PCR, the repertoire was profiled, and TCRdb retains in-frame clones only, with some absent. The sample contains about 53,000 clones, around 90% of which appear only once. The chain carries TRBV7-8 and TRBJ2-2; 11 bases match TRBD1. The source is a female donor with multiple sclerosis, enrolled in a pregnancy study. This sample comprised CD4+ T cells from peripheral blood mononuclear cells, obtained in the third trimester of pregnancy. The chain's CDR3 is CASSLTGQGAPTGELFF. DNA of the CDR3: TGTGCCAGCAGCCTCACAGGACAGGGGGCCCCCACCGGGGAGCTGTTTTTT.